This T cell receptor beta chain was sequenced during a study of shared clonotypes between healthy human individuals. Whole-study results and caveats: The study found about 5.1% of naive CD4 clonotypes shared across a few donors.

The repertoire was sequenced with immunoSEQ multiplex PCR; TCRdb's copy has only in-frame clones and lacks some. The table records about 2.1 million clones, about 92% of them present only once. Trimming left V 8 bases short and J 2 bases short, with 13 bases between. Germline V gene sequence: CDR1 MNHEY, CDR2 SMNVEV (reference sequence). The CDR3 runs to 14 residues. CD45RO-negative, CCR7-selected cells formed the naive CD8 fraction, which excluded terminally differentiated effector memory CD45RA+ cells. Caucasian adults living in Nashville, Tennessee, provided all samples. Comments on this clone: Its antigen remains unidentified.

V usage is TRBV27 and J usage is TRBJ1-5; TRBD1 might be the D (5 bases). Sequenced material: naive CD8+ T cells from PBMCs. The receptor was isolated from a man younger than 35 in good health. Some clones in this sample may be carry-over from other donors' samples. CDR3 DNA sequence: TGTGCCAGCGCGCAGGTAGGGGGCAATCAGCCCCAGCATTTT. Translated: CASAQVGGNQPQHF.